The 5 T cell receptor beta chains below were found in one sample sequenced in a study of lymphopenia after photon versus proton radiotherapy. The assay was immunoSEQ multiplex PCR, and TCRdb's table has in-frame clones only and misses some. This table has 83,000 or so clones, around four fifths appearing once. Material: peripheral blood, obtained from a patient treated with proton-based radiotherapy. The receptors shown here come from a man between 60 and 75 years old with pancreatic cancer.

The rearrangement uses TRBV7-8 and TRBJ1-4; 9 bases agree with TRBD1. V lost 2 bases, J lost 10 bases, and 5 bases stayed unmatched. The CDR3 covers 14 residues. Germline-derived CDR1 and CDR2 are SGHVS and FQNEAQ. The CDR3 region has the DNA TGTGCCAGCAGCTTATCAACGACAGGGGGAAAACTGTTTTTT. It codes for CASSLSTTGGKLFF.

The V gene is TRBV27, the J gene TRBJ1-2; a weak D match, TRBD1 (5 bases). This CDR3 is built from 14 residues. Germline V gene sequence: CDR1 MNHEY, CDR2 SMNVEV (reference sequence). V was shortened by 3 bases and J by 0 bases, with 8 bases between the two germline ends. In DNA form, the CDR3 reads TGTGCCAGCAGTTTGGACATCACTAACTATGGCTACACCTTC. Translating gives CASSLDITNYGYTF.

The genes are TRBV14 and TRBJ2-5; 7 nucleotides align to TRBD1. Germline V gene data show CDR1 as SGHDN and CDR2 as FVKESK. The CDR3 contains 14 residues. V lost 5 bases, J lost 9 bases, and 12 bases stayed unmatched. The DNA of the CDR3 is TGTGCCAGCAGCGACCCGACAGGGCCCGGGGCCCAGTACTTC. It translates to CASSDPTGPGAQYF.

This chain links TRBV7-9 with TRBJ2-3, with 15 bases that match TRBD2. The trim removed 3 bases at V and 3 bases at J, leaving 1 base unmatched. Germline V gives CDR1 SEHNR, CDR2 FQNEAQ (reference sequence). The CDR3 length is 16 residues. CDR3 bases: TGTGCCAGCAGCTTCGGACTAGCGGGGGGGACAGATACGCAGTATTTT. It yields the protein CASSFGLAGGTDTQYF.

The chain combines TRBV6-5 with TRBJ2-2; the match to TRBD2 covers 7 bases. Trimming removed 5 bases from V and 8 bases from J; junction bases left unmatched: 8. This CDR3 is 14 amino acids long. Germline V gene data show CDR1 as MNHEY and CDR2 as SVGAGI. CDR3 sequence: CASSTRLAAGELFF. The CDR3 DNA is TGTGCCAGCAGTACCCGACTAGCCGCTGGGGAGCTGTTTTTT.